These 19 T cell receptor beta chains were sequenced from one sample in a study of a mutant IDH1 vaccine in newly diagnosed glioma. These TCRs' antigens remain unknown. Repertoires were generated with immunoSEQ multiplex PCR, while TCRdb's copy carries only in-frame clones and drops some. The sample carries around 130,000 clones, about 80% recorded once. The time point was: week 11, during vaccination. Doses of 300 ug of mutant IDH1 20-mer peptide were given with topical imiquimod. The sample in question was PBMCs, obtained from a glioma patient whose treatment included an IDH1 peptide vaccine. The receptors were sampled from a man aged 35-49 years with glioma.

V is TRBV5-5 and J is TRBJ1-4; D is unclear. The ends were cut back, 4 bases at V and 1 base at J, with 20 bases in the middle. Germline loops: CDR1 SGHKS, CDR2 YYEKEE (reference sequence). This CDR3 contains 18 residues. CDR3 residues: CASSGLVGLEVTNEKLFF. CDR3 nucleotide sequence: TGTGCCAGCAGCGGATTGGTTGGGTTGGAGGTAACTAATGAAAAACTGTTTTTT.

The chain carries TRBV6-4 and TRBJ1-4, with 7 bases aligning to TRBD1. The CDR3 is 13 residues long. Germline trimming cut 10 bases from V and 3 bases from J; bases unmatched to any gene: 5. Germline V gene data show CDR1 as MRHNA and CDR2 as SNTAGT. The CDR3 protein is CATRTGSNEKLFF. The CDR3 nucleotides read TGTGCCACCCGGACAGGCTCTAATGAAAAACTGTTTTTT.

This clone was picked up a small number of times. This chain uses TRBV15 with TRBJ1-1; 7 bases align to TRBD1. There are 14 residues in the CDR3. J gave up 0 bases and V 4 bases, and 2 bases lay outside the gene matches. Germline values: CDR1 LNHNV, CDR2 YYDKDF (reference sequence). CDR3 sequence: CATSNDRVNTEAFF. The CDR3, as DNA: TGTGCCACCAGCAACGACAGGGTGAACACTGAAGCTTTCTTT.

The chain combines TRBV19 with TRBJ2-1; 12 nucleotides align to TRBD2. V gave up 6 bases and J gave up 4 bases; unmatched junction bases: 10. Germline CDR1 reads LNHDA; CDR2 reads SQIVND (reference sequence). The CDR3 runs 17 residues. The CDR3, as DNA: TGTGCCAGTAGCATATCCAGACTAGCGGGAGATTACAATGAGCAGTTCTTC. Protein sequence: CASSISRLAGDYNEQFF.

This CDR3 reads CATRFQLSHYEQYF. CDR3 sequence (DNA): TGTGCCACCAGATTCCAGTTGTCCCACTACGAGCAGTACTTC. This chain links TRBV27 with TRBJ2-7; D unresolved. CDR3 size: 14 residues. Looked up from germline, CDR1 is MNHEY and CDR2 is SMNVEV (reference sequence). Trimming left V 10 bases short and J 3 bases short, with 19 bases between.

This CDR3 is CASALAGTGYGYTF. CDR3 bases: TGTGCCAGCGCCCTGGCCGGGACAGGCTATGGCTACACCTTC. The V call is TRBV7-2, the J call TRBJ1-2, with 8 bases matching TRBD1. V lost 8 bases to trimming and J lost 4 bases; unmatched junction nucleotides: 9. CDR3 size: 14 residues. CDR1 and CDR2 (germline): SGHTA, FQGNSA.

This clone was counted once. V usage is TRBV29-1 and J usage is TRBJ2-5, with a possible D match to TRBD1 (5 bases). Looked up from germline, CDR1 is SQVTM and CDR2 is ANQGSEA. V lost 7 bases, J lost 4 bases, and 16 bases lay in between. This CDR3 region has 13 residues. As DNA, the CDR3 is TGCAGCGGCTTAGCAGGGTTGACAGAGACCCAGTACTTC. Translation gives CSGLAGLTETQYF.

The J gene is TRBJ1-1, the V gene TRBV10-3; no definite D call. Germline CDR1 and CDR2: ENHRY and SYGVKD. The CDR3 has 15 amino acids. V was trimmed by 0 bases and J by 6 bases, leaving 14 bases between them. The CDR3 here is CAISESEGIASEAFF. CDR3 sequence (DNA): TGTGCCATCAGTGAGTCGGAGGGAATAGCGTCTGAAGCTTTCTTT.

This chain uses TRBV23-1 with TRBJ1-1; D not certain. TRBV23-1 is an ORF; its function is uncertain. The CDR3 has 19 amino acids. Trimming took 0 bases from V and 0 from J, leaving 20 bases between them. CDR3 nucleotides: TGCGCCAGCAGTCAATCCCCACAGCCGGAGAGCTCCATGAACACTGAAGCTTTCTTT. Its protein is CASSQSPQPESSMNTEAFF.

This clone was seen just once. The rearrangement links TRBV5-1 to TRBJ2-7, with D unclear. Germline CDR1 reads SGHRS; CDR2 reads YFSETQ. Trimming removed 1 base at V and 4 bases at J, with 9 bases between. The CDR3 is 13 residues long. CDR3 sequence (DNA): TGCGCCAGCAGCTTGTTGTGGGGTTACGAGCAGTACTTC. It encodes CASSLLWGYEQYF.

The chain links TRBV7-2 to TRBJ1-3; a possible D gene is TRBD1 (5 bases). V was trimmed by 1 base and J by 4 bases, leaving 17 bases between them. CDR1 is SGHTA and CDR2 is FQGNSA in the germline V gene. CDR3 size: 17 residues. The CDR3 DNA reads as TGTGCCAGCAGCTTAGTGCCCTACAGGTCCGGGGGAAACACCATATATTTT. Protein sequence: CASSLVPYRSGGNTIYF.

This chain connects TRBV6-1 to TRBJ2-7; D gene ambiguous. The CDR3 spans 14 residues. Deletions cut 3 bases from V and 0 bases from J, with 9 bases between. In germline, CDR1 is MNHNS, CDR2 SASEGT. In nucleotides, the CDR3 is TGTGCCAGCAGTGAGTTTACGAGCTCCTACGAGCAGTACTTC. It codes for CASSEFTSSYEQYF.

The J gene is TRBJ2-1, the V gene TRBV7-3; D is uncertain. Germline V gives CDR1 SGHTA, CDR2 FQGTGA. V lost 2 bases, J lost 6 bases, and 14 bases lay in between. This CDR3 has 15 amino acids. CDR3 nucleotide sequence: TGTGCCAGCAGCTTAGTGGCAGAAAAGGTCAATGAGCAGTTCTTC. This sequence encodes CASSLVAEKVNEQFF.

J is TRBJ2-5 and V is TRBV6-6; the match to TRBD1 covers 10 bases. CDR3 length: 14 amino acids. After removal of 6 bases from V and 5 bases from J, the junction contained 6 bases not matched to a gene. Per the germline V gene, CDR1 is MNHNY and CDR2 is SVGAGI (reference sequence). DNA of the CDR3: TGTGCCAGCAGAAGTCGACAGGGGGCGGAGACCCAGTACTTC. This sequence encodes CASRSRQGAETQYF.

This clone was observed a few times. J is TRBJ1-5 and V is TRBV15; D might be TRBD1 (5 bases). V was cut by 1 base and J by 3 bases, with 13 bases left in between. The germline gives CDR1 LNHNV, CDR2 YYDKDF (reference sequence). CDR3 size: 16 residues. CDR3 in amino acids: CATSRARGLNNQPQHF. In DNA form, the CDR3 reads TGTGCCACCAGCAGAGCCCGGGGGTTGAACAATCAGCCCCAGCATTTT.

The rearrangement uses TRBV10-1 and TRBJ2-3, with 7 positions matching TRBD1. The CDR3 sequence is 15 residues long. CDR1 is WNHNN and CDR2 is SYGVQD in the germline V gene (reference sequence). The junction had 5 bases not matched to a gene; V was cut back by 5 bases and J by 0 bases. In nucleotides, the CDR3 is TGCGCCAGCAGTCCGGGACAGAGTAGCACAGATACGCAGTATTTT. Its protein product is CASSPGQSSTDTQYF.

The chain carries TRBV21-1 and TRBJ2-7. TRBV21-1 represents a pseudogene. CDR3 size: 12 residues. CDR3 region: CASSPKGPEQYF. The CDR3 region has the DNA TGTGCCAGCAGTCCTAAAGGTCCCGAGCAGTACTTC.

This chain connects TRBV10-1 to TRBJ2-1, with 8 nucleotides matching TRBD2. This CDR3 is built from 13 residues. J was trimmed by 7 bases and V by 2 bases; bases with no gene match: 1. Germline V gene data show CDR1 as WNHNN and CDR2 as SYGVQD (reference sequence). DNA for the CDR3: TGCGCCAGCAGTGAGGTAGCGGGGAATGAGCAGTTCTTC. It is translated as CASSEVAGNEQFF.

The V call is TRBV28, the J call TRBJ2-1; no clear D gene. The V gene lost 4 bases and the J gene lost 6 bases, with 4 bases spanning the gap. Per the germline V gene, CDR1 is MDHEN and CDR2 is SYDVKM. The CDR3 extends over 11 amino acids. In DNA form, the CDR3 reads TGTGCCAGCAGTTCCCCCAATGAGCAGTTCTTC. It specifies CASSSPNEQFF.